This T cell receptor (beta chain) was identified during a study of shared clonotypes between healthy human individuals. Clones were sequenced by immunoSEQ multiplex PCR, and TCRdb holds only the in-frame ones, with some missing. This sample has more than 500,000 clones, with roughly 95% found just once. The sequenced material came from naive CD4+ T cells sorted from blood. Subset in this sample: CD45RA+ positively selected. The clonotype originates from a woman aged 25-40 years in good health.

CDR3 sequence (DNA): TGTGCCAGCAGCTTATGGTTCGGGACCCCTAAGGGTGGCTACACCTTC. It encodes CASSLWFGTPKGGYTF. The genes are TRBV7-9 and TRBJ1-2; possible D gene TRBD1, 5 bases. Trimming removed 2 bases from V and 7 bases from J, with 20 bases in between. This CDR3 comprises 16 residues. CDR1 and CDR2 (germline): SEHNR, FQNEAQ (reference sequence).